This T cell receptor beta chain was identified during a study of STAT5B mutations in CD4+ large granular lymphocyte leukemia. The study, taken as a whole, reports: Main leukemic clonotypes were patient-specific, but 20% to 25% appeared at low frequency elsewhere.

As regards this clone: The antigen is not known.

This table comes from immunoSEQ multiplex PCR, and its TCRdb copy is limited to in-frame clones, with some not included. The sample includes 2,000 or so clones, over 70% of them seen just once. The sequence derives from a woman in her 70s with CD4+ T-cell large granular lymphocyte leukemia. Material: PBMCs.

The CDR3 DNA sequence: TGTGCCAGCAGCTTGAGGGGGGCCTTAATGAACACTGAAGCTTTCTTT. Translated, it gives CASSLRGALMNTEAFF. The chain carries TRBV7-9 and TRBJ1-1, with D tentatively TRBD1 (6 bases). This CDR3 is 16 amino acids long. Trimming removed 3 bases from V and 0 bases from J, with 14 bases in between. Germline loops: CDR1 SEHNR, CDR2 FQNEAQ (reference sequence).